This TCR beta chain was observed in a study of OX40 agonist ivuxolimab in advanced cancers. Study context: Patients got intravenous ivuxolimab at 0.01 to 10 mg/kg every 2 weeks.

This table comes from immunoSEQ multiplex PCR, and its TCRdb copy is limited to in-frame clones, with some not included. The profile covers some 81,000 clones, with roughly 87% appearing a single time and roughly 5.8% taken by the ten largest. V gave up 5 bases and J gave up 7 bases, with 12 bases separating them. CDR3 length: 13 amino acids. Germline CDR1 reads SGHNT; CDR2 reads YYREEE (reference sequence). This TCR was sampled from an adult with an advanced solid tumor such as melanoma, head and neck, liver or kidney cancer. The chain has TRBV5-4 and TRBJ2-2; D is undetermined. Sequenced material: CD4+ or CD8+ T cells sorted from blood, taken in a trial of the OX40 agonist ivuxolimab. The CDR3 here is CASRPYELGELFF. CDR3 in DNA: TGTGCCAGCAGGCCATATGAGCTCGGGGAGCTGTTTTTT.